The 12 T cell receptor beta chains reported below all come from one sample, sequenced in a study of shared clonotypes between healthy human individuals. It was CD45RO-negative cells, positively selected for CCR7, that made up naive CD8 cells, with terminally differentiated effector memory CD45RA+ cells excluded. The protocol was immunoSEQ multiplex PCR, while the TCRdb copy is restricted to in-frame clones and leaves out a portion. The sample lists hundreds of thousands of clones, roughly 96% seen once, with less than 0.13% in the top ten. The sample was naive CD8+ T cells sorted from blood. These receptors all stem from a woman in her thirties in good health.

The chain employs TRBV25-1 and TRBJ2-1, with no clear D. CDR3 length equals 11 residues. CDR1 MGHDK and CDR2 SYGVNS come from the germline V gene. V lost 4 bases and J 6 bases, leaving 4 bases between the germline ends. The CDR3 bases are TGTGCCAGCAGTGTGGCCAATGAGCAGTTCTTC. It translates to CASSVANEQFF. Based on the CDR3 plus reference TRBV25-1 and TRBJ2-1, the full variable domain is EADIYQTPRYLVIGTGKKITLECSQTMGHDKMYWYQQDPGMELHLIHYSYGVNSTEKGDLSSESTVSRIRTEHFPLTLESARPSHTSQYLCASSVANEQFFGPGTRLTVL.

The J gene is TRBJ2-3, the V gene TRBV25-1; a weak D match, TRBD2 (6 bases). Germline CDR1 is MGHDK and CDR2 is SYGVNS. Between the trimmed V and J ends, which lost 2 bases and 4 bases, there was a span of 7 bases. The CDR3 is 13 amino acids. CDR3 nucleotides: TGTGCCAGCAGTGAACGGGAGCCAGATACGCAGTATTTT. Translation: CASSEREPDTQYF.

The V call is TRBV27, the J call TRBJ2-2, with D maybe TRBD1 (5 bases). V lost 0 bases, J lost 0 bases, and 8 bases lay in between. The CDR3 consists of 16 residues. Looked up from germline, CDR1 is MNHEY and CDR2 is SMNVEV (reference sequence). The CDR3 DNA is TGTGCCAGCAGTTTATCAGGGGCCCCGAACACCGGGGAGCTGTTTTTT. It yields the protein CASSLSGAPNTGELFF.

In regard to this clone: The same CDR3 also results from other DNA sequences found in this sample. The chain employs TRBV27 and TRBJ2-2; D call uncertain. Trimming shortened V by 3 bases and J by 6 bases, and 5 bases separated the two germline ends. This CDR3 region has 12 residues. Germline assignment: CDR1 MNHEY and CDR2 SMNVEV (reference sequence). The CDR3, as DNA: TGTGCCAGCAGTTTGTTGGCCGGGGAGCTGTTTTTT. Protein sequence: CASSLLAGELFF.

V is TRBV11-2 and J is TRBJ2-1; 10 bases line up with TRBD2. CDR3 size: 16 residues. V shed 4 bases and J 8 bases; nucleotides not matched to a gene: 11. CDR1 is SGHAT, CDR2 FQNNGV, per germline. DNA for the CDR3: TGTGCCAGCAGCTCCCCCACTAGCGGGGATGGCTATGAGCAGTTCTTC. It yields the protein CASSSPTSGDGYEQFF.

The chain recombines TRBV11-2 with TRBJ2-7; D is perhaps TRBD2 (6 bases). The CDR3 spans 13 residues. Trimming took off 6 bases at V and 3 bases at J, with 12 bases between the two ends. Germline V gene data show CDR1 as SGHAT and CDR2 as FQNNGV. The CDR3 loop is CASSSGLVYEQYF. CDR3 bases: TGTGCCAGCAGTTCGGGACTCGTCTACGAGCAGTACTTC.

This rearrangement joins TRBV30 to TRBJ1-2; no clear D gene. This CDR3 is built from 15 residues. Trimming cost V 5 bases and J 12 bases, with 28 bases left between them. From germline, CDR1 is GTSNPN and CDR2 SVGIG (reference sequence). CDR3 sequence: CAWGSEDVPRTLNTF. The CDR3 DNA reads as TGTGCCTGGGGATCCGAAGATGTCCCGAGAACCCTTAACACCTTC.

The genes are TRBV9 and TRBJ2-1; 7 bases are shared with TRBD2. Germline V lookup: CDR1 SGDLS, CDR2 YYNGEE. The length of the CDR3 is 16 residues. V gave up 4 bases and J gave up 1 base; unmatched junction bases: 8. CDR3 amino acids: CASSRIAGISYNEQFF. The CDR3 nucleotides read TGTGCCAGCAGCAGAATAGCGGGTATATCCTACAATGAGCAGTTCTTC.

The gene calls are TRBV25-1 and TRBJ1-1, with 7 bases that match TRBD1. The CDR3 has 10 residues. Germline V gives CDR1 MGHDK, CDR2 SYGVNS. The J segment lost 11 bases and the V segment lost 4 bases, leaving 1 base of the junction unmatched. The chain's CDR3 is CASSGRGAFF. CDR3 DNA sequence: TGTGCCAGCAGTGGCAGGGGGGCTTTCTTT.

This clone was recorded only once. V and J are TRBV9 and TRBJ2-3; 14 bases line up with TRBD2. Looked up from germline, CDR1 is SGDLS and CDR2 is YYNGEE. The CDR3 sequence is 16 residues long. The junction had 7 bases not matched to a gene; V was cut back by 4 bases and J by 6 bases. CDR3 in amino acids: CASSFGTSGSGDTQYF. The CDR3 DNA sequence: TGTGCCAGCAGCTTTGGGACTAGCGGGAGTGGGGATACGCAGTATTTT.

The chain has TRBV7-2 and TRBJ2-7; D not certain. V lost 1 base, J lost 6 bases, and 13 bases lay in between. From germline, CDR1 is SGHTA and CDR2 FQGNSA. CDR3 length equals 14 residues. CDR3 sequence (DNA): TGTGCCAGCAGCTTAGGGCTAGGTCAGACCGAGCAGTACTTC. It specifies CASSLGLGQTEQYF.

This clone was detected only once. The rearrangement links TRBV27 to TRBJ2-7; tentatively, D is TRBD2 (5 bases). CDR1 MNHEY and CDR2 SMNVEV come from the germline V gene (reference sequence). The CDR3 loop spans 16 amino acids. The V end lost 7 bases, the J end lost 0 bases, and 19 bases lay between the germline ends. CDR3 coding DNA: TGTGCCAGCACCCCTTTCCGGGGATCACTCTCCTACGAGCAGTACTTC. It translates to CASTPFRGSLSYEQYF.